This TCR beta chain was identified in a study of T-cell reconstitution after alpha-beta-depleted transplantation in children. The germline CDR1 and CDR2 sequences are SGHDN and FVKESK. The ends lost 0 bases at V and 6 bases at J; junction bases unmatched: 12. The CDR3 has 19 residues. This clonotype has more than one count but fewer than ten. Its specificity is unknown. Unique molecular identifiers featured in how the TCRbeta library was prepared. TCRdb reprocessed the PCR reads with MiXCR, giving one entry per CDR3 protein. The repertoire includes about 420,000 distinct CDR3 sequences, around 15% of them detected once, and less than 30% sits in the top ten. General study points: It was reported that alpha-beta T cells came from several hundred expanded graft clones (about two months after transplant). Some patients' high day-60 TCRbeta diversity was attributed to recipient cells surviving conditioning.

The sample in question was PBMCs, mostly from graft donor cells, obtained 360 days after TCRalphabeta/CD19-depleted stem cell transplant. The chain joins TRBV14 to TRBJ2-1; TRBD2 matches 12 bases. The sequence was obtained from a boy under three years old who had a stem cell transplant for Wiskott-Aldrich syndrome, so the T cells may come from the graft donor. The CDR3 DNA follows: TGTGCCAGCAGCCAAGAAGGATCCCTAGCGGGAGGGCCGTTCAATGAGCAGTTCTTC. It specifies CASSQEGSLAGGPFNEQFF. Combining the CDR3 with reference TRBV14 and TRBJ2-1 gives the whole variable domain EAGVTQFPSHSVIEKGQTVTLRCDPISGHDNLYWYRRVMGKEIKFLLHFVKESKQDESGMPNNRFLAERTGGTYSTLKVQPAELEDSGVYFCASSQEGSLAGGPFNEQFFGPGTRLTVL.